This TCR beta chain is drawn from a study of blood T cells in healthy people across ages. A note on this clonotype: Antigen unknown.

The use of a sample-barcoded 5' primer and a J-beta primer mix characterized a second PCR of 7 to 11 cycles. A 12-random-nucleotide template-switch adaptor tagged each cDNA molecule. TCRdb re-called the 5' RACE reads through MiXCR, storing one row per CDR3 protein. The sample lists roughly 700,000 distinct CDR3 sequences, 32% seen once, with less than 20% in the top ten. Whole-study results and caveats: It was the long-lived donors that had more naive CD4+ cells and higher diversity than aged donors. Considered underestimates were the diversity estimates obtained from one million T cells. Naive T cell percentage showed a strong correlation with the diversity of TCR beta.

The CDR3 contains 15 residues. V lost 2 bases and J lost 0, with 5 bases in between. CDR1 is LGHDT and CDR2 is YNNKEL in the germline V gene (reference sequence). This chain links TRBV3-1 with TRBJ2-6, with unresolved D. The sample consisted of blood. This TCR derives from a woman of 80 years or more in good health. The CDR3 loop reads CASSQTDSGANVLTF. Here the CDR3 DNA reads TGTGCCAGCAGCCAAACGGACTCTGGGGCCAACGTCCTGACTTTC.